There are a few counts of the clone carrying this T cell receptor beta chain. The data stem from a study of T-cell reconstitution after alpha-beta-depleted transplantation in children. A library of TCRbeta sequences, prepared with unique molecular identifiers, was generated. One entry per CDR3 protein, called by TCRdb with MiXCR from the PCR reads. The sample includes 500,000 to 600,000 distinct CDR3 sequences, 15% to 20% of them seen just once. The germline CDR1 and CDR2 sequences are MNHEY and SVGAGI. The CDR3 is made up of 14 amino acids. Germline trimming cut 4 bases from V and 7 bases from J; bases unmatched to any gene: 6.

The sequence derives from a human donor who donated a stem cell graft to a child with acute lymphoblastic leukemia. Sequenced here: PBMCs from the stem cell graft donor, sampled from the stem cell graft. The rearrangement uses TRBV6-5 and TRBJ1-2; TRBD1 matches 10 bases. CDR3 DNA: TGTGCCAGCAGTTCTCCGGGACAGGGGATTGGCTACACCTTC. It specifies CASSSPGQGIGYTF.